The sequence of this T cell receptor (beta chain) was determined in a study of OX40 agonist ivuxolimab in advanced cancers. As for the study in general: Dose-escalation patients had hepatocellular carcinoma, melanoma, renal cell or head and neck cancer. General study results and limits: In general, CD8+ T cells held more expanded clones than CD4+ did, on average.

Worth noting for this clone: Antigen unknown.

V lost 6 bases and J lost 4, with 26 bases in between. Germline CDR1 LNHDA, CDR2 SQIVND (reference sequence). CDR3 length: 18 residues. The table came from immunoSEQ multiplex PCR; TCRdb's copy has only in-frame clones and leaves some out. This sample has some 57,000 clones, with around four fifths found just once. The sequencing here drew on CD4+ or CD8+ T cells sorted from blood, taken in a trial of the OX40 agonist ivuxolimab. This receptor was taken from an adult with an advanced solid tumor such as melanoma, head and neck, liver or kidney cancer. The chain is built from TRBV19 and TRBJ2-3; a possible D gene is TRBD1 (6 bases). The CDR3 spells CASSTGRLNAQGPDTQYF. DNA of the CDR3: TGTGCCAGTAGCACGGGACGCCTCAATGCACAGGGTCCAGATACGCAGTATTTT.